This T cell receptor (beta chain) was captured by sequencing in a study of T cell responses to AZD1222 COVID-19 vaccine. Study in general: Second-dose intervals near 4 or 12 weeks were combined. Study conclusions and caveats: Donors, mostly white British, included more females; clonal diversity was possibly underestimated.

Some clones are missing from TCRdb's copy, which holds only in-frame ones; the method was immunoSEQ multiplex PCR. Here the sample spans 180,000 or so clones, approximately 94% being singletons. The length of the CDR3 is 15 residues. V was shortened by 4 bases and J by 2 bases, with 10 bases between the two germline ends. CDR1 and CDR2 (germline): SGHKS, YYEKEE (reference sequence). As to this clone: Its antigen is unknown.

The specimen was peripheral blood, collected on day 0 of AZD1222 vaccination. This receptor was identified in an adult in good health. The J gene is TRBJ2-6, the V gene TRBV5-5; no reliable D call. CDR3 loop: CASSRVGTGANVLTF. As DNA, the CDR3 is TGTGCCAGCAGCCGCGTTGGGACTGGGGCCAACGTCCTGACTTTC.